This entry features one T cell receptor beta chain sequence. The antigen is not known. The data were taken from a study of shared clonotypes between healthy human individuals. Study as a whole: Three plates each covered CD4 naive and memory; CD8 naive two, CD8 memory one. Findings of the study overall: It was the few donors that limited the genetic and exposure-history diversity represented. On the whole, naive subsets had larger estimated richness than memory subsets had. Clonotypes shared by all four sorted-subset donors had higher generation probabilities than non-shared clonotypes.

The germline V gene has CDR1 SGHRS and CDR2 YFSETQ. V lost 4 bases, J lost 2 bases, and 6 bases stayed unmatched. The CDR3 has 16 residues. Repertoires were generated with immunoSEQ multiplex PCR, while TCRdb's copy carries only in-frame clones and drops some. The sample lists a few hundred thousand clones, around two thirds occurring once. The specimen sequenced was memory CD4+ T cells sorted from blood. Subset of the sample: CD45RA-negative fraction. The sequence was obtained from a man aged 25 to 40 in good health. The gene calls are TRBV5-1 and TRBJ2-3; 11 bases line up with TRBD2. The DNA of the CDR3 is TGCGCCAGCAGCCCCGGGACTAGCGGAATCACAGATACGCAGTATTTT. It specifies CASSPGTSGITDTQYF.